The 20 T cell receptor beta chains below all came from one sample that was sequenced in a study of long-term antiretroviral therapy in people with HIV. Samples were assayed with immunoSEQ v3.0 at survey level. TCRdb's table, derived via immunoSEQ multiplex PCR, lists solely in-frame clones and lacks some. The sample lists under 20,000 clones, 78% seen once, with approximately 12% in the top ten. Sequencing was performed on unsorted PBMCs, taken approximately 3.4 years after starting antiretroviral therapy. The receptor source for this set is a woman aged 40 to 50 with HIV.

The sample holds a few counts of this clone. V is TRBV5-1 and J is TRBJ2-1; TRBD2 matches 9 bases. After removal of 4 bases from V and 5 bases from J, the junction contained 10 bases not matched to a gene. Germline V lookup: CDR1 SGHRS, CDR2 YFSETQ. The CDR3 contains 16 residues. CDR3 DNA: TGCGCCAGCAGCCCGACCGTCGCGGGGGGGAACAATGAGCAGTTCTTC. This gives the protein CASSPTVAGGNNEQFF.

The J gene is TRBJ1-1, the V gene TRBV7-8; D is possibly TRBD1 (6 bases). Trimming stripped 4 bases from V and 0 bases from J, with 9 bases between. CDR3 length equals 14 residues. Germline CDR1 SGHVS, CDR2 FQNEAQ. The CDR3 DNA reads TGTGCCAGCAGCTCACAGGGTGTGAACACTGAAGCTTTCTTT. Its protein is CASSSQGVNTEAFF.

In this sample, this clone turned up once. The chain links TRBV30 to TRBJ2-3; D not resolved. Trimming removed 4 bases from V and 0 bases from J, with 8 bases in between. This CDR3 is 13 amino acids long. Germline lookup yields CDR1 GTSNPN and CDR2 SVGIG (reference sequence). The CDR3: CAWTLGSTDTQYF. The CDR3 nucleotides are TGTGCCTGGACGCTTGGGAGCACAGATACGCAGTATTTT.

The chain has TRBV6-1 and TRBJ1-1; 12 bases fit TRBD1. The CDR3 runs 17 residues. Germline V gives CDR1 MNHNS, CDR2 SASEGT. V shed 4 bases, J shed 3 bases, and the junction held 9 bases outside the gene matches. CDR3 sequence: CASSARDRGRRDTEAFF. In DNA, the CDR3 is TGTGCCAGCAGTGCCCGGGACAGGGGGCGACGGGACACTGAAGCTTTCTTT.

CDR3 region: CASSELGSGGGHEQYF. The CDR3 bases are TGTGCCAGCAGTGAGTTGGGTTCCGGCGGGGGCCACGAGCAGTACTTC. J is TRBJ2-7 and V is TRBV6-1; a possible D gene is TRBD2 (7 bases). The CDR3 is 16 residues long. Trimming pared 3 bases from V and 5 bases from J, leaving 20 bases between. Germline assignment: CDR1 MNHNS and CDR2 SASEGT.

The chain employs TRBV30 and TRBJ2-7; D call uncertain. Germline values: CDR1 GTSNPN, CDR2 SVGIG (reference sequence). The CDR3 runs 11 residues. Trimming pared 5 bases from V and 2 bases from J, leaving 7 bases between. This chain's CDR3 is CAWSSPYEQYF. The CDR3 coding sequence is TGTGCCTGGTCCTCCCCCTACGAGCAGTACTTC.

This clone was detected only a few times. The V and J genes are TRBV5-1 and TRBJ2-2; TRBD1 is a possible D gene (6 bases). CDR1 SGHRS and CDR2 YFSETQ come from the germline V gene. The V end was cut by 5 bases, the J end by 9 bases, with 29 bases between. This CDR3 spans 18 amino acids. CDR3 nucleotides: TGCGCCAGCAGTTACCCTCTAGACAGGCGGCGCCGTACGAGGGAGCTGTTTTTT. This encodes CASSYPLDRRRRTRELFF.

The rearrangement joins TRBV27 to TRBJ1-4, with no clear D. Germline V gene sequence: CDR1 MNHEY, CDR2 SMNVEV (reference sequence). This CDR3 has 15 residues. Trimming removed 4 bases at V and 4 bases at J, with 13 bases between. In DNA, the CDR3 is TGTGCCAGCAGTTCCTCCGCGGGGTTTAATGAAAAACTGTTTTTT. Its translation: CASSSSAGFNEKLFF.

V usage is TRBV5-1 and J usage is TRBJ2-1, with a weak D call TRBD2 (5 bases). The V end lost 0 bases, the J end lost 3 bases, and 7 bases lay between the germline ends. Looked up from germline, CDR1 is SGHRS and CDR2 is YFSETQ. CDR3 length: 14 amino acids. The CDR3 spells CASSLAGNYNEQFF. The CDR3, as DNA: TGCGCCAGCAGCTTGGCGGGGAACTACAATGAGCAGTTCTTC.

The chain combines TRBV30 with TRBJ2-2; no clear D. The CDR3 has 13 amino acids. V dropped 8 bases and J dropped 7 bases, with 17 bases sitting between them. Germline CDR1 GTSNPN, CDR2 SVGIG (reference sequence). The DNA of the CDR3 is TGTGCCGGTAACGGTCTTTTCGGCGGGGAGCTGTTTTTT. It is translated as CAGNGLFGGELFF.

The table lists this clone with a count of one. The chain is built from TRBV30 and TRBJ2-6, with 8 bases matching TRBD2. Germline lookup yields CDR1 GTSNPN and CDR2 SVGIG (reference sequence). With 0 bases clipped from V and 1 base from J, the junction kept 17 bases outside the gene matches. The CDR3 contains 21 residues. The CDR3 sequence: CAWSVRITRRGAGSGANVLTF. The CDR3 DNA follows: TGTGCCTGGAGTGTGAGAATAACAAGGCGGGGGGCCGGATCTGGGGCCAACGTCCTGACTTTC.

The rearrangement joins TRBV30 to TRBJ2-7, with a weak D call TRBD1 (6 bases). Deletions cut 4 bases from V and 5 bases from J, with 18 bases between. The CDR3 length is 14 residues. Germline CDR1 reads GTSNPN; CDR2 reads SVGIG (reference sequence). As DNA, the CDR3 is TGTGCCTGGACCCCACGACCAGGGGTCCACGAGCAGTACTTC. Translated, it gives CAWTPRPGVHEQYF.

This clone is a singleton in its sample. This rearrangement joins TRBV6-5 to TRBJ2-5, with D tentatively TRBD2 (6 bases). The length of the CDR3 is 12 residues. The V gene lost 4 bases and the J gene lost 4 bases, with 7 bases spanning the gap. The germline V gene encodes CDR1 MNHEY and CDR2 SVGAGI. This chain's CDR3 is CASSSSAETQYF. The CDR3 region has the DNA TGTGCCAGCAGTTCTAGCGCAGAGACCCAGTACTTC.

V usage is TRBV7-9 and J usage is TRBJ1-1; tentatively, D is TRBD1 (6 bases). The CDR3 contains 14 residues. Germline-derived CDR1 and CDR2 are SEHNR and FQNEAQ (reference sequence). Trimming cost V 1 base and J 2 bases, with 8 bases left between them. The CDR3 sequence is CASSLVGGNTEAFF. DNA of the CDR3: TGTGCCAGCAGCTTAGTTGGGGGCAACACTGAAGCTTTCTTT.

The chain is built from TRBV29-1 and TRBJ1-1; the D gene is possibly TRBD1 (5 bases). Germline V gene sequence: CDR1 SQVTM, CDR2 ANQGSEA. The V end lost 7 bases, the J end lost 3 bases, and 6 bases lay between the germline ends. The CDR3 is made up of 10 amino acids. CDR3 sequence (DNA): TGCAGCGGGGGGGACACTGAAGCTTTCTTT. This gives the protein CSGGDTEAFF.

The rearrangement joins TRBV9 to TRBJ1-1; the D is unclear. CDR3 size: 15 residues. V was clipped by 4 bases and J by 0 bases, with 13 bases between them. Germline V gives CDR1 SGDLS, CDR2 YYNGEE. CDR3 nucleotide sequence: TGTGCCAGCAGCCCCCGACACGGGGTGAACACTGAAGCTTTCTTT. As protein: CASSPRHGVNTEAFF.

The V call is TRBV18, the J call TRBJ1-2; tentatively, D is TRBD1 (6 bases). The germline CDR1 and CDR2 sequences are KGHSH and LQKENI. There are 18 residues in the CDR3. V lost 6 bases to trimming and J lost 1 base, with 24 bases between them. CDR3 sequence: CASSQAGQFLADNYGYTF. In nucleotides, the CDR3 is TGTGCCAGCTCGCAAGCCGGACAGTTCCTCGCCGATAACTATGGCTACACCTTC.

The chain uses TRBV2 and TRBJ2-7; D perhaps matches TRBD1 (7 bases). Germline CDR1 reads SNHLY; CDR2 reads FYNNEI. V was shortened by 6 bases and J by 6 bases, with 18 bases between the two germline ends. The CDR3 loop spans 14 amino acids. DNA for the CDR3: TGTGCCAGCAGACTCAGGGGGGCCTCGGCCGAGCAGTACTTC. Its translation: CASRLRGASAEQYF. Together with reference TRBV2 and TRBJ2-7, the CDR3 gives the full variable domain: EPEVTQTPSHQVTQMGQEVILRCVPISNHLYFYWYRQILGQKVEFLVSFYNNEISEKSEIFDDQFSVERPDGSNFTLKIRSTKLEDSAMYFCASRLRGASAEQYFGPGTRLTVT.

The CDR3 loop reads CASSWSGESYGYTF. For the CDR3, the DNA is TGTGCCAGCAGTTGGTCAGGGGAGAGCTATGGCTACACCTTC. The chain uses TRBV7-2 and TRBJ1-2; weak D call: TRBD1 (6 bases). The CDR3 is 14 amino acids. Germline V gene data show CDR1 as SGHTA and CDR2 as FQGNSA. Deletions cut 6 bases from V and 4 bases from J, with 15 bases between. Combining the CDR3 with reference TRBV7-2 and TRBJ1-2 gives the whole variable domain GAGVSQSPSNKVTEKGKDVELRCDPISGHTALYWYRQSLGQGLEFLIYFQGNSAPDKSGLPSDRFSAERTGGSVSTLTIQRTQQEDSAVYLCASSWSGESYGYTFGSGTRLTVV.

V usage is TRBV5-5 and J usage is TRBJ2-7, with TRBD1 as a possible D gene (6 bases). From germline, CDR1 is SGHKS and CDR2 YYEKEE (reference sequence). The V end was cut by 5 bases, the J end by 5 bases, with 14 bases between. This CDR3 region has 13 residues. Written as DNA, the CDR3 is TGTGCCAGCAGTTTTCGACAGGTCCACGAGCAGTACTTC. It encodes CASSFRQVHEQYF.